The 6 T cell receptor beta chains below were found in one sample sequenced in a study of neurological immune-mediated disorders. TCRdb passed the 5' RACE reads through MiXCR, listing each CDR3 protein once. The sample consists of roughly 60,000 distinct CDR3 sequences, 3% to 4% of them appearing once. Material: PBMCs. All receptors come from a woman aged 25 to 39 with multiple sclerosis.

There are many counts of this clonotype. The V and J genes are TRBV14 and TRBJ2-1; D is ambiguous. This CDR3 is built from 13 residues. From germline, CDR1 is SGHDN and CDR2 FVKESK. V lost 0 bases and J lost 2, with 2 bases in between. The chain's CDR3 is CASSQETYNEQFF. DNA for the CDR3: TGTGCCAGCAGCCAAGAAACCTACAATGAGCAGTTCTTC.

This clonotype was seen ten or more times. The chain's CDR3 is CASGQGRQPQHF. CDR3 sequence (DNA): TGTGCCAGCGGGCAGGGCCGGCAGCCCCAGCATTTT. The rearrangement links TRBV6-6 to TRBJ1-5, with D possibly being TRBD1 (5 bases). There are 12 residues in the CDR3. Germline CDR1 is MNHNY and CDR2 is SVGAGI (reference sequence). V was cut by 8 bases and J by 7 bases, with 12 bases left in between.

At least ten counts were recorded for this clonotype. V gene TRBV5-6 combines with J gene TRBJ2-7; 8 positions match TRBD2. This CDR3 is built from 15 residues. The ends lost 2 bases at V and 1 base at J; junction bases unmatched: 5. Germline V CDR1 and CDR2: SGHDT, YYEEEE. For the CDR3, the DNA is TGTGCCAGCAGCTTCGGGGGGGACACATCCTACGAGCAGTACTTC. Translating gives CASSFGGDTSYEQYF.

This clonotype was picked up many times. The chain carries TRBV6-5 and TRBJ1-5; D gene ambiguous. Deletions cut 9 bases from V and 4 bases from J, with 10 bases between. The CDR3 spans 12 residues. The germline V gene encodes CDR1 MNHEY and CDR2 SVGAGI. The CDR3: CASDGVNQPQHF. DNA for the CDR3: TGTGCCAGTGATGGTGTAAATCAGCCCCAGCATTTT.

For this clonotype: A much more abundant neighbour one base away suggests this may be a read error. The chain couples TRBV11-2 to TRBJ2-7, with D possibly matching TRBD2 (6 bases). V gave up 5 bases and J gave up 12 bases, with 14 bases separating them. Germline assignment: CDR1 SGHAT and CDR2 FQNNGV. The CDR3 has 11 residues. The CDR3 coding sequence is TGTGCCAGCAGCCGGGACTCCCTATTGTACTTC. Translation gives CASSRDSLLYF. The variable domain in full, with the rest retrieved from reference TRBV11-2 and TRBJ2-7, is EAGVAQSPRYKIIEKRQSVAFWCNPISGHATLYWYQQILGQGPKLLIQFQNNGVVDDSQLPKDRFSAERLKGVDSTLKIQPAKLEDSAVYLCASSRDSLLYFGPGTRLTVT.

As regards this clonotype: A much larger clone sits a single nucleotide away, making a read error possible. V gene TRBV20-1 combines with J gene TRBJ1-1; D ambiguous. This CDR3 spans 14 amino acids. Germline V lookup: CDR1 DFQATT, CDR2 SNEGSKA (reference sequence). The CDR3 spells CSAPEGGRETEVFF. The CDR3 nucleotides are TGCAGTGCCCCCGAGGGAGGGCGGGAGACTGAAGTTTTCTTT.